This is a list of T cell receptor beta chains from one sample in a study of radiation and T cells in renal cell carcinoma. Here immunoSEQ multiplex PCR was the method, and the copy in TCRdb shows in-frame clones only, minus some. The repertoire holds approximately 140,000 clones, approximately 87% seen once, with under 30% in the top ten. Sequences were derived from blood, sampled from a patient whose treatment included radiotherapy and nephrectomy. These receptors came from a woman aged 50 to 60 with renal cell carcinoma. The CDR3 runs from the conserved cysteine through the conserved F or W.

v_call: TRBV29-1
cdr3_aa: CRNTEGVETQYF

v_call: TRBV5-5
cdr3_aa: CASSFRQYEQYF

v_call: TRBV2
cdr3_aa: CASTGQGQSEQYF

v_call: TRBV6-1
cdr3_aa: CASSEVVTGGDQPQHF

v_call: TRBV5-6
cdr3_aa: CASSWWGVNYEKLFF

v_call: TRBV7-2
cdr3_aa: CASSLSATRGTDTQYF

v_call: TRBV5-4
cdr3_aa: CASSLDRGLRGYTF

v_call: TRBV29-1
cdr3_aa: CSVAESSYNSPLHF

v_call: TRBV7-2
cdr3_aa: CASSLPGLNEQFF

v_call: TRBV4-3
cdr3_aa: CASSLTSGSYNEQFF

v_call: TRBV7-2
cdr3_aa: CASSLGPPYGYTF

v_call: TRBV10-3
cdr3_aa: CASGLAGGEKETQYF

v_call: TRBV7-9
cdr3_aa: CASSPQTGADQPQHF

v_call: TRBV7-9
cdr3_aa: CASSRDRGEGYTF

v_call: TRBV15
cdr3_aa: CATSTDRVSQPQHF

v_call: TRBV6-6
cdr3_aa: CASSFRPAYEQYF

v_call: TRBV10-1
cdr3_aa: CASSQQTDTSGANVLTF

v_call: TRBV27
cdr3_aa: CASSFRTEGYTDTQYF

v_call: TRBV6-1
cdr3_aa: CASGWDQPQHF

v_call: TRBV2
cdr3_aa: CASEGGQSSYNEQFF

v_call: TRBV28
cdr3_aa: CASSPGPRNIQYF

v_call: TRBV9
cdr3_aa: CASTLAGVPAPGYTF

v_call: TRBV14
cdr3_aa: CASSLRLAGGSSYEQYF

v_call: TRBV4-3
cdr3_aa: CASSQGAFGASGDTDTQYF

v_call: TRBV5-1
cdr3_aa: CASSFMDMEGTEAFF

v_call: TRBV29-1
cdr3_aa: CSVGGETQYF

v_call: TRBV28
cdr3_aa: CASRRQGLYSNQPQHF

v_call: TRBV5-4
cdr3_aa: CASSPIGTQGADEAFF

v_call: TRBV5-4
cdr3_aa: CASSDSGTGPYEQYF

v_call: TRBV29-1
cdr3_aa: CSVEPATPSTSTDTQYF

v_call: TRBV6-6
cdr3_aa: CASSYSGQRADF

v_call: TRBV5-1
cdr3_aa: CASSSELAGVYEQYF

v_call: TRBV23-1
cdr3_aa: CASSRGAETQYF

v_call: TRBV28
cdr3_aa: CASSPGLISYTF

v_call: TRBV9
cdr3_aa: CASSVQVGEQETQYF

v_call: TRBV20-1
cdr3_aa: CSARPPHQFF

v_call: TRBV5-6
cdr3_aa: CASSNGQGRMNTEAFF

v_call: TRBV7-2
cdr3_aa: CASSLGPQPQHF

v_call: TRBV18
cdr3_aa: CASSQGTGSYGYTF

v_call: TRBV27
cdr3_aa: CASRTSGSTDTQYF

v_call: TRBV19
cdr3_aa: CASSVTGGGNQPQHF

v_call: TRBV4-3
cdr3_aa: CASSQDPAGDGYTF

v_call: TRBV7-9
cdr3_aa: CASSLGGGRVSYEQYF

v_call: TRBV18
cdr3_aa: CASSPGAGANEKLFF

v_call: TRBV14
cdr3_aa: CASSQDPAGTGAYEQYF

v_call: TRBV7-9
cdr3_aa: CASSRGGYEKLFF

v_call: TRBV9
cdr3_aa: CASSLDQGNQPQHF

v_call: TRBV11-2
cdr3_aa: CASSLARFKTGVGYEQYF

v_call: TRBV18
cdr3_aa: CASSPGQGPGFEAFF

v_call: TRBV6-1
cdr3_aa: CASSGTYSSNYGYTF

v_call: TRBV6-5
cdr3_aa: CASSYWGPGNTIYF

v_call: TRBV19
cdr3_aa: CAGGQGNQPQHF

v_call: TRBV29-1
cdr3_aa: CSVGAGADYGYTF

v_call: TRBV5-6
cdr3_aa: CASSLVGQPYTGELFF

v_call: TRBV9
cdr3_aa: CALRGQTLSGANVLTF

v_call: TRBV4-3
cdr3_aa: CASSQEWEQGNQPQHF

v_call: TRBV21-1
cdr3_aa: CASSKFSGGQRYEQYF